This T cell receptor (beta chain) is drawn from a study of cytomegalovirus exposure and HLA in healthy donors. Vbeta (60) and Jbeta (13) primers were used in the PCR. As handled by the study authors: It was a later analysis that counted 83 million or so unique TCR beta chains, of which roughly 11 million were shared. Produced via immunoSEQ multiplex PCR; TCRdb's table is partial and in-frame only. V, J and clone size derive from that table, while D and trimming were established from the DNA sequence. This sample has over 100,000 clones, with 70% to 85% found just once. A note on this clone: Its antigen is currently unknown.

Study results and caveats: Within an earlier analysis, most TCR beta V segments proved productive either about 87% or about 30% of the time. Later findings reportedly placed an Asian-associated ancestry cluster below the approximately 650-donor mean for N-insertions.

V lost 5 bases to trimming and J lost 2 bases; unmatched junction nucleotides: 7. This CDR3 contains 16 residues. The V gene's germline CDR1 is SGHTA and CDR2 FQGNSA. The receptor's source is a woman aged 18-30 years in good health and CMV-seropositive. The chain is built from TRBV7-2 and TRBJ2-3, with 10 nucleotides matching TRBD2. Sequenced input: PBMCs. The CDR3 DNA reads as TGTGCCAGCAGCCCCATACTAGCGGGGAACACAGATACGCAGTATTTT. Translated: CASSPILAGNTDTQYF.